This T cell receptor beta chain was captured by sequencing in a study of T cell responses to AZD1222 COVID-19 vaccine. General study findings and limits: The donor cohort was predominantly white British with a female majority, and clonal diversity may have been underestimated. Nearly half of spike-specific TCRs reportedly target unmutated variant regions.

This clone has a single count. The antigen remains undetermined. Data came from immunoSEQ multiplex PCR; TCRdb stores just in-frame clones and leaves some out. Of 100,000 to 150,000 clones in the sample, roughly 90% were seen once. This CDR3 spans 14 amino acids. Trimming took off 4 bases at V and 9 bases at J, with 16 bases between the two ends. The germline CDR1 and CDR2 sequences are LNHDA and SQIVND (reference sequence). Specimen: peripheral blood, collected on day 0 of MenACWY control vaccination. The sequence was obtained from an adult in good health. This sequence joins TRBV19 and TRBJ2-1; D possibly uses TRBD1 or TRBD2 (5 bases each). The CDR3 sequence: CASSTRDGAFEQFF. The CDR3 DNA follows: TGTGCCAGTAGTACCCGGGACGGCGCTTTTGAGCAGTTCTTC.